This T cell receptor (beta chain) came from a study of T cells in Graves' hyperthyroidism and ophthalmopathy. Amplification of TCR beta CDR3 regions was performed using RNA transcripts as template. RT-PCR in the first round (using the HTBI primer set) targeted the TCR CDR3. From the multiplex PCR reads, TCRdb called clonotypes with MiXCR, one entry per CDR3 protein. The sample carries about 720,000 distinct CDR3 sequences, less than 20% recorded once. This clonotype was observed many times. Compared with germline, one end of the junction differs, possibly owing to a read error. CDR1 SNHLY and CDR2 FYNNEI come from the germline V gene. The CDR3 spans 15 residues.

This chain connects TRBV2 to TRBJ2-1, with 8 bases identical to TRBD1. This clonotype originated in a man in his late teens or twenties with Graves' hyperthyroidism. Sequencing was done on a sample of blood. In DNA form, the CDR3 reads TGTGCCAGCAGCGAAGACAGGGGCCGGTACAATGAGCAGTTCTTC. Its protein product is CASSEDRGRYNEQFF. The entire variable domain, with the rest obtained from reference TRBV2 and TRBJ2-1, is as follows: EPEVTQTPSHQVTQMGQEVILRCVPISNHLYFYWYRQILGQKVEFLVSFYNNEISEKSEIFDDQFSVERPDGSNFTLKIRSTKLEDSAMYFCASSEDRGRYNEQFFGPGTRLTVL.